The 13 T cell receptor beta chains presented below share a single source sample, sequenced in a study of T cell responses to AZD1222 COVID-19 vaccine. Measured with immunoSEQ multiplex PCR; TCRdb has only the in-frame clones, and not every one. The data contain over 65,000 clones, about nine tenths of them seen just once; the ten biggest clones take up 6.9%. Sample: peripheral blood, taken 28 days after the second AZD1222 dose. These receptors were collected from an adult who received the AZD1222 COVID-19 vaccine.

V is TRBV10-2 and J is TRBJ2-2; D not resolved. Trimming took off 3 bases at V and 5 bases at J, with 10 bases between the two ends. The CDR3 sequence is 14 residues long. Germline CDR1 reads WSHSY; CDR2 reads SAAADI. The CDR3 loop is CASSEALWTGELFF. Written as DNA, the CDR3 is TGCGCCAGCAGTGAAGCCCTTTGGACCGGGGAGCTGTTTTTT.

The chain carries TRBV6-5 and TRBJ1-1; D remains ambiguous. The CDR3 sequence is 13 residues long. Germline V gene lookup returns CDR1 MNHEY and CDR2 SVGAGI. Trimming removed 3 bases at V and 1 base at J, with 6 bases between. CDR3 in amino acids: CASSYERNTEAFF. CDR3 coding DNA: TGTGCCAGCAGTTATGAGAGGAACACTGAAGCTTTCTTT.

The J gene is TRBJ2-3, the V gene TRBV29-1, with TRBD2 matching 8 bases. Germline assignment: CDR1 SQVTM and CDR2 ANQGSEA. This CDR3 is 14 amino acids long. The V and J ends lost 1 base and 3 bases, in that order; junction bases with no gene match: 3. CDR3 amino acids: CSVEAGGLTDTQYF. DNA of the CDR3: TGCAGCGTTGAAGCGGGAGGGTTGACAGATACGCAGTATTTT.

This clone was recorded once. The CDR3 loop is CASSLGPGHITYGYTF. CDR3 bases: TGTGCCAGCAGCTTAGGGCCGGGACACATTACATATGGCTACACCTTC. This chain uses TRBV7-9 with TRBJ1-2; TRBD1 might be the D (6 bases). The CDR3 spans 16 residues. Germline V gives CDR1 SEHNR, CDR2 FQNEAQ (reference sequence). V lost 1 base, J lost 5 bases, and 17 bases lay in between.

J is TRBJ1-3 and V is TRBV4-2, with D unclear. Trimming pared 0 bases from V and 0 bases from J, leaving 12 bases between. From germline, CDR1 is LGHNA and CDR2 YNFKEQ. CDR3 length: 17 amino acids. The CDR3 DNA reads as TGTGCCAGCAGCCAAGAACTGCTACAGCTCTCTGGAAACACCATATATTTT. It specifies CASSQELLQLSGNTIYF.

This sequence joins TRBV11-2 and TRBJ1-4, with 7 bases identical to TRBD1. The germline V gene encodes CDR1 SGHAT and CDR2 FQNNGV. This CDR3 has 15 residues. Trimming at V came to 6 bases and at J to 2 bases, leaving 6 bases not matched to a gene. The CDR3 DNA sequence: TGTGCCAGCAGGGCACGACAGGGCACTAATGAAAAACTGTTTTTT. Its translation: CASRARQGTNEKLFF.

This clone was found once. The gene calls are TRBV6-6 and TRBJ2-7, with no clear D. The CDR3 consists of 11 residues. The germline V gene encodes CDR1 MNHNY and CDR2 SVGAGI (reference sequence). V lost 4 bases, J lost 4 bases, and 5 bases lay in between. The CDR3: CASSLGYEQYF. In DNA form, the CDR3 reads TGTGCCAGCAGTTTGGGATACGAGCAGTACTTC.

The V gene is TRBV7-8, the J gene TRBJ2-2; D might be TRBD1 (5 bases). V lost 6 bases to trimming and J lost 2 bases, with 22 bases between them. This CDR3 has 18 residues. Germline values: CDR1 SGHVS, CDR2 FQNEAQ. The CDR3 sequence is CASSYTHRRRLNTGELFF. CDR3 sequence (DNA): TGTGCCAGCAGTTACACCCACAGGCGTAGGCTTAACACCGGGGAGCTGTTTTTT.

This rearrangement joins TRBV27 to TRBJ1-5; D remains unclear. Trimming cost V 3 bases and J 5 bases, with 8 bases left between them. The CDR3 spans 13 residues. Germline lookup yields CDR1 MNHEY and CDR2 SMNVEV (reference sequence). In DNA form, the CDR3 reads TGTGCCAGCAGTTTTGAAGGGTATCAGCCCCAGCATTTT. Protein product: CASSFEGYQPQHF.

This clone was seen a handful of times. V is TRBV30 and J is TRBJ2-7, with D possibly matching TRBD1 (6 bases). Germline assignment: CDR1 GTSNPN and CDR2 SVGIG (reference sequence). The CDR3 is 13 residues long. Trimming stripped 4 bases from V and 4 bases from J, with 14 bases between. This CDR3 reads CAWKTDRIYEQYF. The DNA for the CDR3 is TGTGCCTGGAAAACGGACAGAATTTACGAGCAGTACTTC.

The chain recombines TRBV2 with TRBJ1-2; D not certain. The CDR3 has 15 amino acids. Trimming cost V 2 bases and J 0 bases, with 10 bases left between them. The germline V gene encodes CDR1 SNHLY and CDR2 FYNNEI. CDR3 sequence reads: CASSEQALANYGYTF. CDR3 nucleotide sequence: TGTGCCAGCAGTGAACAGGCCTTAGCTAACTATGGCTACACCTTC.

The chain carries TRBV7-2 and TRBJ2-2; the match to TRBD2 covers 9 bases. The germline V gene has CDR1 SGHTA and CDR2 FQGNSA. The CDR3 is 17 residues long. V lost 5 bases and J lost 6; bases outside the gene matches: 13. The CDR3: CASSPQGGLATAGELFF. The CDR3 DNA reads TGTGCCAGCAGCCCCCAAGGGGGACTAGCAACGGCCGGGGAGCTGTTTTTT. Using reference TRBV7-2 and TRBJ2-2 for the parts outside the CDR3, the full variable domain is GAGVSQSPSNKVTEKGKDVELRCDPISGHTALYWYRQSLGQGLEFLIYFQGNSAPDKSGLPSDRFSAERTGGSVSTLTIQRTQQEDSAVYLCASSPQGGLATAGELFFGEGSRLTVL.

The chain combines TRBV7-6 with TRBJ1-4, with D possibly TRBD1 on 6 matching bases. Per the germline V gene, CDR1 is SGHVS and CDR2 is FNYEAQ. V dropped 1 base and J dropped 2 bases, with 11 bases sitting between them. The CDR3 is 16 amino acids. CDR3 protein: CASSLVFQGTNEKLFF. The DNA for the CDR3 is TGTGCCAGCAGCTTAGTTTTCCAGGGGACTAATGAAAAACTGTTTTTT.